This TCR beta chain comes out of a study of blood T cell repertoires in COVID-19. This table comes from immunoSEQ multiplex PCR, and its TCRdb copy is limited to in-frame clones, with some not included. This sample has tens of thousands of clones, with roughly 90% found just once. This CDR3 has 15 amino acids. Trimming shortened V by 1 base and J by 0 bases, and 10 bases separated the two germline ends. CDR1 and CDR2 from the germline V gene are SNHLY and FYNNEI. The source of this sequence is a woman aged 80 or older with acute or convalescent COVID-19. The chain combines TRBV2 with TRBJ2-7; D remains unclear. The material sequenced was peripheral blood. Here the CDR3 reads CASSEDQAISYEQYF. In DNA form, the CDR3 reads TGTGCCAGCAGTGAAGACCAGGCCATCTCCTACGAGCAGTACTTC.